Ten or more counts support the clone carrying this T cell receptor beta chain. The length of the CDR3 is 14 residues. The V gene's germline CDR1 is MDHEN and CDR2 SYDVKM. The V and J ends lost 3 bases and 7 bases respectively, with 15 bases between them. Regions amplified from RNA transcripts were the TCR beta CDR3 regions. Carried out on the TCR CDR3, a first-round RT-PCR used the HTBI primer set. TCRdb independently ran MiXCR on the multiplex PCR reads; one entry per CDR3 protein. Of roughly 98,000 distinct CDR3 sequences detected, around 40% appear once; the ten largest clones hold approximately 10%. The sample belongs to a study of T cells in Graves' hyperthyroidism and ophthalmopathy. Uncontrolled infection, other autoimmune disease, pregnancy or lactation barred patients from enrollment.

Sequencing was carried out using peripheral blood or thyroid tissue (not recorded which). The chain carries TRBV28 and TRBJ2-5, with no clear D. This receptor was taken from a woman in her twenties or thirties with Graves' hyperthyroidism. The CDR3 here is CASSLGDPLGTQYF. The CDR3 DNA sequence: TGTGCCAGCAGTTTGGGCGACCCGCTGGGGACCCAGTACTTC.